The clone carrying this T cell receptor beta chain appeared many times. For TCR beta, libraries came from iRepertoire HTBI primers and Arm-PCR of CDR3 regions. Using its own MiXCR run on the multiplex PCR reads, TCRdb lists one record per CDR3 protein. The sample carries 400,000 to 650,000 distinct CDR3 sequences, approximately 16% recorded once. V gave up 0 bases and J gave up 5 bases, with 9 bases separating them. The CDR3 loop spans 14 amino acids. The data derive from a study of regulatory T cells in long-lasting Graves disease. Time point in this sample: newly diagnosed GD, antithyroid drugs for less than 3 months. Scientists built the TCR library using RNA that was extracted from PBMCs. A further study also used this sample, focusing on T cells in Graves' hyperthyroidism and ophthalmopathy.

This receptor was taken from a middle-aged woman with Graves disease. The V and J genes are TRBV12-3 or TRBV12-4 and TRBJ2-3, with D maybe TRBD2 (6 bases). The source material was peripheral blood mononuclear cells (PBMCs), sampled at new diagnosis, from a patient treated with antithyroid drugs. Here the CDR3 DNA reads TGTGCCAGCAGTTTAGCGGGGGAGGTAGATACGCAGTATTTT. Its protein is CASSLAGEVDTQYF.